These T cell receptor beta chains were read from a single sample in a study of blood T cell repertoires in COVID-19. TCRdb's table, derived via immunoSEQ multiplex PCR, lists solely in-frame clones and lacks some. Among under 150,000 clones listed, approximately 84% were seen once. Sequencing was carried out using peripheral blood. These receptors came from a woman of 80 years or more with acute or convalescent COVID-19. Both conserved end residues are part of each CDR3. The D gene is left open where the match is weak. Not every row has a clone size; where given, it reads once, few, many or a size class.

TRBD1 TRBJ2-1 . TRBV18 CASSPGQGVTEQFF TGTGCCAGCTCCCCTGGACAGGGAGTAACTGAGCAGTTCTTC
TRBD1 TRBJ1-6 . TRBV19 CASSILGTGDPPLHF TGTGCCAGTAGTATCCTCGGGACAGGGGACCCACCCCTCCACTTT
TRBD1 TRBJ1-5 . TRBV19 CASSMGTGLDQPQHF TGTGCCAGTAGTATGGGGACAGGACTCGATCAGCCCCAGCATTTT
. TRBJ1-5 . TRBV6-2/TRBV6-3 CASSSGGRGSNQPQHF TGTGCCAGCAGTTCGGGGGGCAGGGGATCCAATCAGCCCCAGCATTTT
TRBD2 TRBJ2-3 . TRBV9 CASSVVGGGRADTQYF TGTGCCAGCAGCGTAGTCGGCGGGGGGCGGGCAGATACGCAGTATTTT
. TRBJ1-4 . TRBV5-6 CASSSMGGEKLFF TGTGCCAGCAGTTCAATGGGGGGTGAAAAACTGTTTTTT
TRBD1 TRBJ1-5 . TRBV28 CASRPGQGSRQPQHF TGTGCCAGCAGGCCGGGACAGGGATCTCGTCAGCCCCAGCATTTT
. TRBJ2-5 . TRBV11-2 CASSLGGSGSQETQYF TGTGCCAGCAGCTTAGGTGGTAGCGGCTCCCAAGAGACCCAGTACTTC
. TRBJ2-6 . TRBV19 CARDRRGAGANVLTF TGTGCCAGAGACCGACGCGGGGCTGGGGCCAACGTCCTGACTTTC
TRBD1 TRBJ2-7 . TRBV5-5 CASSQGWDSLTYEQYF TGTGCCAGCAGCCAAGGATGGGACAGCCTTACCTACGAGCAGTACTTC
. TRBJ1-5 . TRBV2 CASREWGNQPQHF TGTGCCAGCAGGGAGTGGGGCAATCAGCCCCAGCATTTT
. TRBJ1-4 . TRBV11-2 CASSSTRVTNEKLFF TGTGCCAGCAGCTCAACACGGGTAACTAATGAAAAACTGTTTTTT
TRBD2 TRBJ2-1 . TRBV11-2 CASSPTSGRNNEQFF TGTGCCAGCAGCCCGACTAGCGGACGTAACAATGAGCAGTTCTTC
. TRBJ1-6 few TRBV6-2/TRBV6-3 CASSYSSGVNSPLHF TGTGCCAGCAGTTACTCATCCGGGGTTAATTCACCCCTCCACTTT